The clone carrying this T cell receptor beta chain has just one count. Its antigen is undetermined. The germline gives CDR1 LGHNA, CDR2 YSLEER. After removal of 2 bases from V and 2 bases from J, the junction contained 6 bases not matched to a gene. The CDR3 is made up of 17 amino acids. The data belong to a study of radiation and T cells in renal cell carcinoma. Time point meaning: blood 2 weeks post-SBRT. The treatment denotes: 15 Gy SBRT to primary tumor, nephrectomy 4 weeks later. Clones were read by immunoSEQ multiplex PCR, and TCRdb kept only the in-frame ones, dropping some. The table includes just over 150,000 clones, about 87% detected once. Study-level findings and limits: From baseline, blood top tumor clonotypes peaked at 2 weeks post-radiation.

Specimen: blood, collected from a patient whose treatment included radiotherapy and nephrectomy. The genes are TRBV4-3 and TRBJ2-2; 9 positions agree with TRBD1. This TCR came from a woman aged 45-59 years with renal cell carcinoma. This chain's CDR3 is CASSQTGTGRNTGELFF. The CDR3 region has the DNA TGCGCCAGCAGCCAAACCGGGACAGGGAGAAACACCGGGGAGCTGTTTTTT.